This TCR beta chain came from a study of T cell responses to AZD1222 COVID-19 vaccine. V was trimmed by 2 bases and J by 15 bases, leaving 17 bases between them. This CDR3 is 13 amino acids long. The germline V gene has CDR1 MRHNA and CDR2 SNTAGT. Concerning this clone itself: The antigen is not known.

Study results and caveats: Repertoire sampling was restricted to post-peak T cell response timepoints. Baseline seropositivity characterized only a handful of AZD1222 recipients. Donors were largely white British and mainly female; clonal diversity was possibly underestimated. Receipt of two AZD1222 doses was followed by a rise in Spike-specific TCR breadth and depth.

Some clones are missing from TCRdb's copy, which holds only in-frame ones; the method was immunoSEQ multiplex PCR. This table holds 85,000 or so clones, 75% to 90% found once. Sequenced material: peripheral blood, taken on day 0 of AZD1222 vaccination. J is TRBJ1-5 and V is TRBV6-4, with D maybe TRBD1 (6 bases). This TCR was sampled from an adult in good health. The CDR3 loop is CASSDPYRDTPHF. Here the CDR3 DNA reads TGTGCCAGCAGTGACCCCTACCGGGACACTCCGCATTTT.